This T cell receptor (beta chain) is from a study of blood T cell repertoires in COVID-19. Whole-study context: Material from acute and convalescent COVID-19 was sourced from the United States, Italy and Spain. In each case, the material was cDNA or gDNA derived from T cells, B-cell-depleted T cells, or PBMCs.

Enrollment of patients from Seattle took place during active infection, with longitudinal follow-up. As processed by the authors: For nucleated cells, counts were estimated from reference gene primer amplification. The repertoire was sequenced with immunoSEQ multiplex PCR; TCRdb's copy has only in-frame clones and lacks some. Clonal size and the V and J genes are those of that table, whereas D and trimming came from the DNA. The sample includes 100,000 to 150,000 clones, around 89% of them seen just once. The CDR3 runs to 13 residues. Germline-derived CDR1 and CDR2 are LGHNT and FRNRAP. V shed 1 base and J shed 6 bases, with 4 bases lying between them.

The clonotype originates from a man aged 60 to 69 with COVID-19, enrolled during active disease. The chain recombines TRBV12-5 with TRBJ1-6; unclear D gene. Input material: peripheral blood. Here the CDR3 DNA reads TGTGCTAGTGGTTTGGAGAGTAATTCACCCCTCCACTTT. Translation: CASGLESNSPLHF.